This T cell receptor beta chain derives from a study of blood T cell repertoires in COVID-19. Looking at the study overall: Researchers got acute and convalescent COVID-19 samples from the United States, Italy and Spain. PBMCs, B-cell-depleted T cells, or T cells were the source of the cDNA or gDNA that made up the material.

Authors' data handling: It was from reference gene primer amplification that nucleated cell counts were estimated. Profiled with immunoSEQ multiplex PCR; TCRdb holds only in-frame clones, not every one. V and J calls and clone size are as listed in that table; D and trimming were resolved from the DNA. This sample has more than 20,000 clones, with roughly 90% found just once. The CDR3 is made up of 12 amino acids. The V end lost 3 bases, the J end lost 7 bases, and 11 bases lay between the germline ends. Germline CDR1 SGHRS, CDR2 YFSETQ. The chain recombines TRBV5-1 with TRBJ2-7, with unresolved D. The receptor comes from a human donor in a cohort sampled during active COVID-19. Sample: peripheral blood. CDR3 residues: CASSSRFPEQYF. The CDR3 DNA sequence: TGCGCCAGCAGCTCACGGTTCCCGGAGCAGTACTTC.